Listed below are T cell receptor beta chains from one sample, sequenced in a study of blood T cell repertoires in COVID-19. The protocol was immunoSEQ multiplex PCR, while the TCRdb copy is restricted to in-frame clones and leaves out a portion. Here the sample spans 220,000 or so clones, 82% being singletons. Sequencing was carried out using peripheral blood. The receptor set was obtained from a woman aged 80 or over with COVID-19, enrolled during active disease. CDR3s include the opening cysteine and the closing phenylalanine or tryptophan. A D gene is named only where the DNA matches it firmly. Clone size is shown for a subset of rows, as once, few, many or a class of expanded clone.

clone size	V gene	J gene	D gene	CDR3 protein	CDR3 DNA
-	TRBV29-1	TRBJ2-1	TRBD2	CSVVVIGGGTLSYNEQFF	TGCAGCGTTGTAGTAATAGGCGGGGGGACGCTTTCCTACAATGAGCAGTTCTTC
few	TRBV12-3/TRBV12-4	TRBJ1-1	-	CASSHNTEAFF	TGTGCCAGCAGTCATAACACTGAAGCTTTCTTT
-	TRBV5-1	TRBJ1-6	-	CASSFREGERNSPLHF	TGCGCCAGCAGCTTTAGGGAAGGGGAAAGGAATTCACCCCTCCACTTT
-	TRBV28	TRBJ1-2	-	CASKGGPNYGYTF	TGTGCCAGCAAGGGGGGGCCGAACTATGGCTACACCTTC
few	TRBV11-2	TRBJ2-7	-	CASSFGGQPRGQYF	TGTGCCAGCAGCTTCGGCGGTCAACCCCGGGGGCAGTACTTC
-	TRBV11-2	TRBJ1-2	-	CASSLVRPRVGGGYTF	TGTGCCAGCAGCTTAGTGAGGCCGAGGGTGGGAGGTGGCTACACCTTC
-	TRBV10-2	TRBJ2-1	TRBD2	CASSDRGGLSPGGEQFF	TGCGCCAGCAGTGACCGGGGGGGCCTTTCCCCCGGGGGTGAGCAGTTCTTC
-	TRBV7-2	TRBJ2-3	TRBD2	CASSRWSGADTQYF	TGTGCCAGCAGCCGGTGGAGCGGGGCAGATACGCAGTATTTT
-	TRBV5-6	TRBJ2-6	TRBD1	CASRARDRATGANVLTF	TGTGCCAGCAGGGCCCGGGACAGGGCAACTGGGGCCAACGTCCTGACTTTC
-	TRBV5-4	TRBJ1-1	TRBD1	CASSSARTGSNTEAFF	TGTGCCAGCAGCTCGGCCCGGACAGGGTCGAACACTGAAGCTTTCTTT
-	TRBV5-6	TRBJ1-5	TRBD1	CASSLGDRDNQPQHF	TGTGCCAGCAGCTTGGGTGACAGGGACAATCAGCCCCAGCATTTT
-	TRBV27	TRBJ1-5	TRBD1	CASSSGDRVMYSNQPQHF	TGTGCCAGCAGTTCTGGGGACAGGGTAATGTATAGCAATCAGCCCCAGCATTTT
-	TRBV19	TRBJ2-6	TRBD1	CASSSGTGGPKGANVLTF	TGTGCCAGTAGTTCCGGGACAGGGGGCCCCAAGGGGGCCAACGTCCTGACTTTC
-	TRBV7-2	TRBJ2-1	TRBD2	CASSLAASYNEQFF	TGTGCCAGCAGCCTAGCGGCCTCCTACAATGAGCAGTTCTTC
-	TRBV7-9	TRBJ1-5	-	CASSRGNQPQHF	TGTGCCAGCAGCCGAGGGAACCAGCCCCAGCATTTT
-	TRBV28	TRBJ1-1	TRBD1	CASIQPTGGKAFF	TGTGCCAGCATCCAACCGACAGGGGGCAAGGCTTTCTTT
-	TRBV9	TRBJ2-7	-	CASSIRRSSYEQYF	TGTGCCAGCAGCATTCGACGGAGCTCCTACGAGCAGTACTTC
few	TRBV5-1	TRBJ1-1	-	CASSLGLGQEAFF	TGCGCCAGCAGCTTGGGTCTGGGGCAGGAAGCTTTCTTT
-	TRBV6-6	TRBJ2-7	-	CASSSPGLDYEQYF	TGTGCCAGCAGTTCCCCGGGACTTGACTACGAGCAGTACTTC
few	TRBV11-3	TRBJ2-5	-	CASSLEAGETQYF	TGTGCCAGCAGCTTAGAAGCGGGAGAGACCCAGTACTTC
-	TRBV11-2	TRBJ2-5	TRBD2	CASSSLAGQETQYF	TGTGCCAGCAGCTCACTAGCGGGCCAAGAGACCCAGTACTTC
few	TRBV7-8	TRBJ2-7	-	CASSLVWGRRSYEQYF	TGTGCCAGCAGCTTAGTCTGGGGGAGGAGGTCCTACGAGCAGTACTTC
-	TRBV29-1	TRBJ2-1	-	CSVEERSEQFF	TGCAGCGTTGAAGAGAGGAGTGAGCAGTTCTTC
-	TRBV5-4	TRBJ1-2	-	CASSSAARGFNYGYTF	TGTGCCAGCAGCTCGGCTGCTAGGGGCTTTAACTATGGCTACACCTTC
-	TRBV10-1	TRBJ2-7	TRBD1	CASSPGTAYEQYF	TGCGCCAGCAGCCCCGGGACAGCCTACGAGCAGTACTTC
-	TRBV18	TRBJ2-2	-	CASSPYVSTGELFF	TGTGCCAGCTCACCTTATGTCAGCACCGGGGAGCTGTTTTTT
-	TRBV4-1	TRBJ2-7	-	CASSHPSSANYEQYF	TGCGCCAGCAGCCATCCCTCTAGCGCGAACTACGAGCAGTACTTC
-	TRBV5-5	TRBJ1-5	TRBD1	CASSFGQGLQPQHF	TGTGCCAGCAGCTTCGGACAGGGGCTCCAGCCCCAGCATTTT
-	TRBV2	TRBJ1-1	TRBD1	CASSEEAGGITEAFF	TGTGCCAGCAGTGAAGAGGCAGGGGGCATAACTGAAGCTTTCTTT
-	TRBV5-1	TRBJ1-1	-	CASSLAGAPNTEAFF	TGCGCCAGCAGCTTGGCAGGGGCCCCGAACACTGAAGCTTTCTTT
few	TRBV6-5	TRBJ1-3	-	CASSQRGSRVYF	TGTGCCAGCAGCCAACGGGGATCAAGGGTATATTTT
few	TRBV11-3	TRBJ2-3	TRBD1	CASSLGQIGDTQYF	TGTGCCAGCAGCTTGGGACAGATTGGTGATACGCAGTATTTT
-	TRBV28	TRBJ2-1	TRBD2	CASSPPGGYNEQFF	TGTGCCAGCAGTCCTCCGGGGGGCTACAATGAGCAGTTCTTC
-	TRBV3-1/TRBV3-2	TRBJ1-1	-	CASRPETGQNTEAFF	TGTGCCAGCAGACCCGAAACAGGGCAGAACACTGAAGCTTTCTTT
-	TRBV7-9	TRBJ2-3	TRBD2	CASSPGTRGTDTQYF	TGTGCCAGCAGTCCCGGGACTAGAGGAACAGATACGCAGTATTTT
-	TRBV6-6	TRBJ2-1	TRBD1	CASSYGTASSYNEQFF	TGTGCCAGCAGTTATGGGACAGCCAGCTCCTACAATGAGCAGTTCTTC
-	TRBV12-3/TRBV12-4	TRBJ1-2	-	CASSAIYGGYTF	TGTGCCAGCAGTGCTATCTATGGTGGCTACACCTTC
few	TRBV6-1	TRBJ2-7	TRBD1	CASSELGQENYEQYF	TGTGCCAGCAGTGAACTGGGACAGGAGAATTACGAGCAGTACTTC
few	TRBV18	TRBJ1-1	TRBD1	CASSSRQGRNTEAFF	TGTGCCAGCTCATCTAGACAGGGGAGGAACACTGAAGCTTTCTTT
-	TRBV27	TRBJ1-4	-	CASSFRRNEKLFF	TGTGCCAGCAGTTTCAGGAGGAATGAAAAACTGTTTTTT
-	TRBV15	TRBJ2-3	-	CATSEGGTDTQYF	TGTGCCACCAGCGAGGGGGGCACAGATACGCAGTATTTT
-	TRBV7-3	TRBJ2-3	TRBD2	CASSLTTGTSGRSTDTQYF	TGTGCCAGCAGCCTAACTACCGGGACTAGCGGGCGTAGCACAGATACGCAGTATTTT
-	TRBV2	TRBJ1-5	-	CASSSQAYNQPQHF	TGTGCCAGCTCAAGCCAGGCCTACAATCAGCCCCAGCATTTT
few	TRBV5-1	TRBJ1-1	-	CASSLGQRRTEAFF	TGCGCCAGCAGCTTGGGACAAAGGCGCACTGAAGCTTTCTTT
-	TRBV7-9	TRBJ2-5	-	CASSWAPGQTQETQYF	TGTGCCAGCAGCTGGGCGCCGGGACAAACACAAGAGACCCAGTACTTC
-	TRBV5-1	TRBJ1-6	-	CASSLMSSYNSPLHF	TGCGCCAGCAGCTTGATGAGCTCCTATAATTCACCCCTCCACTTT
-	TRBV2	TRBJ1-3	TRBD1	CASSPGTGERGTIYF	TGTGCCAGCAGTCCCGGGACAGGGGAGCGGGGCACCATATATTTT
-	TRBV5-1	TRBJ2-7	TRBD1	CASSLSAGGVSYEQYF	TGCGCCAGCAGCTTGTCGGCAGGGGGCGTCAGCTACGAGCAGTACTTC
-	TRBV11-3	TRBJ2-3	TRBD2	CASSLSAGGLSDTQYF	TGTGCCAGCAGCTTATCAGCGGGGGGGCTCTCAGATACGCAGTATTTT
-	TRBV19	TRBJ1-5	TRBD1	CASSLTGLQPQHF	TGTGCCAGTAGCCTGACAGGGCTCCAGCCCCAGCATTTT
-	TRBV5-1	TRBJ2-5	TRBD2	CASSLRTSAHLQETQYF	TGCGCCAGCAGCTTAAGGACTAGTGCGCATCTTCAAGAGACCCAGTACTTC
-	TRBV28	TRBJ2-1	TRBD1	CASSSRDSLDEQFF	TGTGCCAGCAGTTCCCGGGACAGCCTCGATGAGCAGTTCTTC
-	TRBV5-4	TRBJ2-1	TRBD1	CASSLRRTGGNEQFF	TGTGCCAGCAGCTTGAGGCGGACAGGGGGGAATGAGCAGTTCTTC